The entry that follows covers one TCR beta chain sequence. This record belongs to a study of CD8 T cells in Susac syndrome. V was shortened by 3 bases and J by 0 bases, with 8 bases between the two germline ends. This CDR3 region has 15 residues. RNA was extracted with the RNeasy kit, and a quantity of roughly 0.45 to 1 ug was reverse transcribed using random hexamers. Coverage of TCR beta CDR3 amplification by immunoSEQ multiplex PCR extended to 54 Vbeta and 13 Jbeta. TCRdb redid the calling of the immunoSEQ multiplex PCR reads with MiXCR, one entry per CDR3 protein. The data hold 150,000 to 200,000 distinct CDR3 sequences, with about 95% observed a single time.

The TCR comes from a human donor in good health. The sequencing input was CD4+ T cells from PBMCs. The chain joins TRBV12-3 or TRBV12-4 to TRBJ2-2, with unresolved D. CDR3 nucleotides: TGTGCCAGCAGTTTTAATATCGCGAACACCGGGGAGCTGTTTTTT. Amino acid sequence: CASSFNIANTGELFF.